This TCR beta chain was sequenced for a study of response to subunit inactivated influenza vaccine. Each CDR3 protein is one row after TCRdb ran MiXCR on the RT-PCR reads. Counted here are around 570,000 distinct CDR3 sequences, about 10% occurring once; the ten biggest clones make up about 10%. The CDR3 contains 16 residues. Trimming took 1 base from V and 2 from J, leaving 11 bases between them. Germline V lookup: CDR1 MGHDK, CDR2 SYGVNS. These data also formed part of another study, on T cells expressing NK-cell markers. That work states: Libraries used 5'RACE template switching adding universal primer site and UMIs. Within several experiments, an anti-gamma-delta TCR antibody kept the sorting limited to alpha-beta TCR T cells. For 6 or 7 donors, the dominant NKG2C+ clonotypes made up about 1.0-8% of their CD8+ T cells.

This TCR came from a man in his fifties or sixties who received an inactivated influenza vaccine. The chain combines TRBV25-1 with TRBJ2-2; D unresolved. The input for sequencing was PBMCs from blood, taken on the day of vaccination. The CDR3 DNA follows: TGTGCCAGCAGTGAATTTCTGATCCTCAACACCGGGGAGCTGTTTTTT. Translation: CASSEFLILNTGELFF.